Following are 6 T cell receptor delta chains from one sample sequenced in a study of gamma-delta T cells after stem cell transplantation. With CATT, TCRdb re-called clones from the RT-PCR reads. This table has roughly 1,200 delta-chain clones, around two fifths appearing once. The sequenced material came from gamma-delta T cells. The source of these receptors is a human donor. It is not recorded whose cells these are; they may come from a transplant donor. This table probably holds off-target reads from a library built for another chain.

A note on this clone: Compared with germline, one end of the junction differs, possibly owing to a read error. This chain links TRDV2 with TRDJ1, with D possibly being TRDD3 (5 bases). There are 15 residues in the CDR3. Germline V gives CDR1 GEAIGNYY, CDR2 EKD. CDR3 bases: TGTGCCTGTGACACCCTTATACGCGACTCCGATAACCTCATCTTT. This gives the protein CACDTLIRDSDNLIF.

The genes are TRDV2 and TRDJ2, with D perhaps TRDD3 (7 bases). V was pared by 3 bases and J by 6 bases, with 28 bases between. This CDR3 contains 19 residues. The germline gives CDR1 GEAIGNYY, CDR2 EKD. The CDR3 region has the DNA TGTGCCTGTGACCCCATTCCTAAACCTGGGGGGATTGTGTCAGCACAACTCTTCTTT. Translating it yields CACDPIPKPGGIVSAQLFF.

CDR3 protein: CACEDLTTQTDKLIF. The CDR3, as DNA: TGTGCCTGTGAAGACCTGACCACACAGACCGATAAACTCATCTTT. This chain uses TRDV2 with TRDJ1; D is unresolved. Trimming took off 4 bases at V and 2 bases at J, with 16 bases between the two ends. This CDR3 has 15 residues. Germline V gene lookup returns CDR1 GEAIGNYY and CDR2 EKD.

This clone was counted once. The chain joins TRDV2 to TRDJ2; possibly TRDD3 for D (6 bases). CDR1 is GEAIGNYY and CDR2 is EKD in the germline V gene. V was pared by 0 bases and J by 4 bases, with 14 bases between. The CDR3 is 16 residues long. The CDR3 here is CACDTVGASTTAQLFF. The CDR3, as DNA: TGTGCCTGTGACACCGTGGGGGCTAGTACGACAGCACAACTCTTCTTT.

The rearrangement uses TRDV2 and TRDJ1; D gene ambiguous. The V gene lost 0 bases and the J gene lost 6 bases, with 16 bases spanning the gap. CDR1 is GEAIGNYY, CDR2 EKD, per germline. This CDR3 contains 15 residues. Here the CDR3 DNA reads TGTGCCTGTGACACCGTCTCCCAAAATGAAAATAAACTCATCTTT. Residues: CACDTVSQNENKLIF.

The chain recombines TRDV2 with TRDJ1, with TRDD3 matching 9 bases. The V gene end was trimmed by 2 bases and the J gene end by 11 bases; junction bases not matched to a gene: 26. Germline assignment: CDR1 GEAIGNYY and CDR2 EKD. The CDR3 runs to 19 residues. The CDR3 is CACDSVGDNDLADKGVLIF. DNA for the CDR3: TGTGCCTGTGACAGCGTGGGGGATAATGACCTGGCGGATAAGGGGGTGCTCATCTTT.